Each of the 11 T cell receptor beta chains below was sequenced from the same sample in a study of T-cell reconstitution after alpha-beta-depleted transplantation in children. For TCRbeta, the library was prepared with unique molecular identifiers. TCRdb re-called the PCR reads through MiXCR, storing one row per CDR3 protein. The data contain about 58,000 distinct CDR3 sequences, roughly 46% of them seen just once; the ten biggest clones take up less than 98%. The sequencing used PBMCs, mostly from graft donor cells, collected 360 days after TCRalphabeta/CD19-depleted stem cell transplant. The source is a male patient aged 10 to 17 who had a stem cell transplant for acute lymphoblastic leukemia, so the T cells may come from the graft donor.

The chain combines TRBV15 with TRBJ1-2; D perhaps matches TRBD1 (6 bases). Deletions cut 5 bases from V and 3 bases from J, with 16 bases between. This CDR3 has 15 residues. Looked up from germline, CDR1 is LNHNV and CDR2 is YYDKDF (reference sequence). The DNA of the CDR3 is TGTGCCACCAGCTCCCCGATTCGGACAGACTATGGCTACACCTTC. Residues: CATSSPIRTDYGYTF.

The CDR3 region is CASSPHPYEQYF. The CDR3 DNA sequence: TGTGCCAGCAGCCCCCACCCTTACGAGCAGTACTTC. The genes are TRBV28 and TRBJ2-7; D unresolved. Looked up from germline, CDR1 is MDHEN and CDR2 is SYDVKM. The CDR3 is 12 amino acids. V was shortened by 6 bases and J by 4 bases, with 10 bases between the two germline ends.

The chain joins TRBV12-3 or TRBV12-4 to TRBJ2-2, with D hard to call. V was trimmed by 8 bases and J by 5 bases, leaving 18 bases between them. This CDR3 has 15 residues. The CDR3 sequence: CASGLRSSKTGELFF. The CDR3 nucleotides read TGTGCCAGCGGCCTGCGGTCCTCAAAAACCGGGGAGCTGTTTTTT.

The chain has TRBV28 and TRBJ1-1; possibly TRBD1 for D (6 bases). The CDR3 consists of 14 residues. Trimming took off 6 bases at V and 8 bases at J, with 19 bases between the two ends. Germline assignment: CDR1 MDHEN and CDR2 SYDVKM. DNA of the CDR3: TGTGCCAGCAGACATTACGCCGGGACATCCGAAGCTTTCTTT. The encoded protein is CASRHYAGTSEAFF.

This clonotype has only a few counts. The chain has TRBV10-3 and TRBJ2-7; D perhaps matches TRBD1 (6 bases). Germline CDR1 is ENHRY and CDR2 is SYGVKD. Trimming stripped 3 bases from V and 1 base from J, with 10 bases between. The CDR3 is made up of 14 amino acids. The CDR3 DNA reads TGTGCCATCAGTGAACAGGGAAGATCCTACGAGCAGTACTTC. It specifies CAISEQGRSYEQYF.

The chain couples TRBV4-3 to TRBJ2-1; TRBD1 might be the D (5 bases). Germline-derived CDR1 and CDR2 are LGHNA and YSLEER. The CDR3 length is 15 residues. V dropped 0 bases and J dropped 8 bases, with 14 bases sitting between them. CDR3 in DNA: TGCGCCAGCAGCCAAGACGAAGGGGTAGTCCATGAGCAGTTCTTC. As protein: CASSQDEGVVHEQFF.

This sequence joins TRBV7-8 and TRBJ2-1; weak D call: TRBD2 (5 bases). Germline V lookup: CDR1 SGHVS, CDR2 FQNEAQ. This CDR3 has 14 amino acids. V lost 3 bases, J lost 7 bases, and 13 bases lay in between. The CDR3 sequence: CASSFGSLRNEQFF. DNA of the CDR3: TGTGCCAGCAGCTTTGGGAGCTTGAGAAATGAGCAGTTCTTC.

This rearrangement joins TRBV6-6 to TRBJ2-1; D uncertain. The V end lost 2 bases, the J end lost 0 bases, and 8 bases lay between the germline ends. The CDR3 is 15 residues long. Germline CDR1 is MNHNY and CDR2 is SVGAGI (reference sequence). The CDR3 DNA reads TGTGCCAGCAGTTACCGACTGTACTCCTACAATGAGCAGTTCTTC. Encoded protein: CASSYRLYSYNEQFF.

J is TRBJ2-2 and V is TRBV5-1; D ambiguous. V lost 0 bases to trimming and J lost 2 bases, with 11 bases between them. Germline V lookup: CDR1 SGHRS, CDR2 YFSETQ. The CDR3 has 16 amino acids. The CDR3 nucleotides read TGCGCCAGCAGCTTGGGTCTAGAAGTCAACACCGGGGAGCTGTTTTTT. This translates into CASSLGLEVNTGELFF.

This clonotype was counted a few times. The chain employs TRBV5-6 and TRBJ2-7; possibly TRBD1 or TRBD2 for D (5 bases each). Germline CDR1 is SGHDT and CDR2 is YYEEEE. Trimming cost V 4 bases and J 5 bases, with 13 bases left between them. There are 13 residues in the CDR3. CDR3: CASSVGPPNEQYF. The DNA for the CDR3 is TGTGCCAGCAGCGTGGGACCCCCGAACGAGCAGTACTTC. The full variable domain, completed using reference TRBV5-6 and TRBJ2-7, is DAGVTQSPTHLIKTRGQQVTLRCSPKSGHDTVSWYQQALGQGPQFIFQYYEEEERQRGNFPDRFSGHQFPNYSSELNVNALLLGDSALYLCASSVGPPNEQYFGPGTRLTVT.

CDR3 nucleotides: TGTGCCAGCAGTCCTGTTTTGGAAAGTCCTTACGAGCAGTACTTC. This gives the protein CASSPVLESPYEQYF. The chain uses TRBV7-9 and TRBJ2-7; D is unresolved. This CDR3 has 15 amino acids. Germline V CDR1 and CDR2: SEHNR, FQNEAQ (reference sequence). V was clipped by 6 bases and J by 4 bases, with 19 bases between them. Complete variable domain (other parts from reference TRBV7-9 and TRBJ2-7): DTGVSQNPRHKITKRGQNVTFRCDPISEHNRLYWYRQTLGQGPEFLTYFQNEAQLEKSRLLSDRFSAERPKGSFSTLEIQRTEQGDSAMYLCASSPVLESPYEQYFGPGTRLTVT.